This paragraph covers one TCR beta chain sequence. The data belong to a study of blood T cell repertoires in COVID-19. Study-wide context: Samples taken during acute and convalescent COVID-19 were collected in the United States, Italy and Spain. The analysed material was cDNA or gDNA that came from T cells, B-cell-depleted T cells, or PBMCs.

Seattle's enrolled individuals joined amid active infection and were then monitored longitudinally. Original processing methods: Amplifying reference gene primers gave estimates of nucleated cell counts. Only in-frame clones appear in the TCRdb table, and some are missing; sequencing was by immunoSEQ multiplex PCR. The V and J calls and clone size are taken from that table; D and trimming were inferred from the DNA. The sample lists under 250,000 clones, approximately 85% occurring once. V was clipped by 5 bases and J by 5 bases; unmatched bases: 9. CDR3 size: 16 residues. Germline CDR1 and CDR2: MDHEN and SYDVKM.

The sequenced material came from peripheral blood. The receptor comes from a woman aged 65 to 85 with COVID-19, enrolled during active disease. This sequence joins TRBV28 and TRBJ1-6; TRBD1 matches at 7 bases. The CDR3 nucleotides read TGTGCCAGCAGTACTCTAGGGGGCAATGATAATTCACCCCTCCACTTT. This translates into CASSTLGGNDNSPLHF.